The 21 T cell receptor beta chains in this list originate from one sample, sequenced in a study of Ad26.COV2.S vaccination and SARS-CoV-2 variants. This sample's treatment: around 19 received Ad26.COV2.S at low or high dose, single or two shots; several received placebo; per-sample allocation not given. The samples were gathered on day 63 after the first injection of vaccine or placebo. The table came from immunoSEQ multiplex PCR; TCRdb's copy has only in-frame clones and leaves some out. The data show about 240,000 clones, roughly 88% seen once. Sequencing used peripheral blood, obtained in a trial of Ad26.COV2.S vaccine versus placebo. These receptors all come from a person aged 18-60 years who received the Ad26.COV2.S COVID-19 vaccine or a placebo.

For the CDR3, the DNA is TGTGCCAGCAGCACGGACAACTATGGCTACACCTTC. Translation gives CASSTDNYGYTF. This rearrangement joins TRBV9 to TRBJ1-2; D gene unclear. The CDR3 contains 12 residues. Germline V gives CDR1 SGDLS, CDR2 YYNGEE. Deletions cut 4 bases from V and 2 bases from J, with 6 bases between.

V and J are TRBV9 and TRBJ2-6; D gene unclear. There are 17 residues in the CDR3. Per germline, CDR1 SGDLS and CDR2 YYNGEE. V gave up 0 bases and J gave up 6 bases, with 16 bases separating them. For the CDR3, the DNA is TGTGCCAGCAGCGTAGATAGCTCCCTCTATGAGGCCAACGTCCTGACTTTC. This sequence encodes CASSVDSSLYEANVLTF. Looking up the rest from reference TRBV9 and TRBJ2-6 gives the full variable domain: DSGVTQTPKHLITATGQRVTLRCSPRSGDLSVYWYQQSLDQGLQFLIQYYNGEERAKGNILERFSAQQFPDLHSELNLSSLELGDSALYFCASSVDSSLYEANVLTFGAGSRLTVL.

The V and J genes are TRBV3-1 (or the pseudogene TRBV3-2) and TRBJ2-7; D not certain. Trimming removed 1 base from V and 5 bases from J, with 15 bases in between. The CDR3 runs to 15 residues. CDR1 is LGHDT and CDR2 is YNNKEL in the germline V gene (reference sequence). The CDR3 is CASSQVGGFLNEQYF. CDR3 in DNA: TGTGCCAGCAGCCAAGTCGGTGGGTTTTTGAACGAGCAGTACTTC.

The CDR3 reads CASSKVRAGSNYEQYF. As DNA, the CDR3 is TGTGCCAGCAGCAAAGTAAGGGCAGGGTCTAACTACGAGCAGTACTTC. This sequence joins TRBV21-1 and TRBJ2-7; no check of the table's D call, TRBD1, against the DNA was made. TRBV21-1 corresponds to a pseudogene. CDR3 length: 16 amino acids.

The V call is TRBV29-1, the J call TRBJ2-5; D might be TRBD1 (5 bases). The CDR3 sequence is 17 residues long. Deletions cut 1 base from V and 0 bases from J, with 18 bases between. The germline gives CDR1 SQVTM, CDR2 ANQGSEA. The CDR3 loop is CSVEGLTVNRNQETQYF. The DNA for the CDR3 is TGCAGCGTTGAAGGCCTGACAGTTAACAGAAACCAAGAGACCCAGTACTTC.

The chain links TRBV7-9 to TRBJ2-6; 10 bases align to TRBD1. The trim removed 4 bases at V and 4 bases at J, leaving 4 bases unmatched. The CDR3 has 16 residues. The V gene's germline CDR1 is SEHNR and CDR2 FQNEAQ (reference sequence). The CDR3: CASSWDRGLGANVLTF. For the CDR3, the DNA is TGTGCCAGCAGCTGGGACAGGGGCCTAGGGGCCAACGTCCTGACTTTC.

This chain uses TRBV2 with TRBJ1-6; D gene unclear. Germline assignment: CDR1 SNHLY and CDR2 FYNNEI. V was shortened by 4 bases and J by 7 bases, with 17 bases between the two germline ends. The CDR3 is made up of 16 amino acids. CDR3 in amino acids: CASSVEPGPTNSPLHF. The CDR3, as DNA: TGTGCCAGCAGTGTGGAGCCGGGCCCAACGAATTCACCCCTCCACTTT. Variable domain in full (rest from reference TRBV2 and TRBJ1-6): EPEVTQTPSHQVTQMGQEVILRCVPISNHLYFYWYRQILGQKVEFLVSFYNNEISEKSEIFDDQFSVERPDGSNFTLKIRSTKLEDSAMYFCASSVEPGPTNSPLHFGNGTRLTVT.

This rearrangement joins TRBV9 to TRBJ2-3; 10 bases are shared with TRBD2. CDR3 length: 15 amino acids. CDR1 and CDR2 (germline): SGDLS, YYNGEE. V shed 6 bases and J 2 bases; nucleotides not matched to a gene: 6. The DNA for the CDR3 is TGTGCCAGCAACCGAGCGGGAGGGTACACAGATACGCAGTATTTT. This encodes CASNRAGGYTDTQYF.

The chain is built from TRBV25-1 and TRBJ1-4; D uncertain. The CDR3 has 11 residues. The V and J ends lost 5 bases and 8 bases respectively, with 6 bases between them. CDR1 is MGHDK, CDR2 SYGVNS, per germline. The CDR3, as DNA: TGTGCCAGCAGTCGAGAAGAAAAACTGTTTTTT. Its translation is CASSREEKLFF.

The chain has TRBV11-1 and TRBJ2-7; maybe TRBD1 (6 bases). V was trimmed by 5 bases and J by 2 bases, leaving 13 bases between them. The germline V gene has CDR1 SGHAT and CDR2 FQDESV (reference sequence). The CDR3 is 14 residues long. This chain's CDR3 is CASSPLTGTYEQYF. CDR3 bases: TGTGCCAGCAGCCCCCTGACAGGAACCTACGAGCAGTACTTC.

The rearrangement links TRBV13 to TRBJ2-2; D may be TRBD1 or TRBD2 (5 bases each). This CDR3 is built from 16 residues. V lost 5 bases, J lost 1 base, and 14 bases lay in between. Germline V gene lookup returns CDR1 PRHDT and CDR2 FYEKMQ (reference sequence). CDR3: CASSALEGMNTGELFF. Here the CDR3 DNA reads TGTGCCAGCAGCGCTCTTGAGGGGATGAACACCGGGGAGCTGTTTTTT.

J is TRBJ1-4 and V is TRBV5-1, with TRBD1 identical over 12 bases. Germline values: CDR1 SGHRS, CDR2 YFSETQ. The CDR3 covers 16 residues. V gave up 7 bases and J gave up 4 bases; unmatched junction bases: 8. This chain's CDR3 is CASAGTGGIVNEKLFF. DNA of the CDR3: TGCGCCAGCGCAGGGACAGGGGGCATAGTTAATGAAAAACTGTTTTTT.

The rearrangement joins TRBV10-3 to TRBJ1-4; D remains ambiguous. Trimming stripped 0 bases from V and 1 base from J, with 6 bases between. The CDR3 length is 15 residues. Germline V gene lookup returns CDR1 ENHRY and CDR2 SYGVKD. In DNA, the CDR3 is TGTGCCATCAGTGAGTCTGGAGGAACTAATGAAAAACTGTTTTTT. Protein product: CAISESGGTNEKLFF.

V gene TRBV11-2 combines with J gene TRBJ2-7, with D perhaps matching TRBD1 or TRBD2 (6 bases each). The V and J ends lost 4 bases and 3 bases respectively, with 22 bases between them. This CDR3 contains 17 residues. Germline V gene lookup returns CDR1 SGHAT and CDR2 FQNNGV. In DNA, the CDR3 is TGTGCCAGCAGCTCGCCCTATAGGAGACAGGAGGGCTACGAGCAGTACTTC. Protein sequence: CASSSPYRRQEGYEQYF.

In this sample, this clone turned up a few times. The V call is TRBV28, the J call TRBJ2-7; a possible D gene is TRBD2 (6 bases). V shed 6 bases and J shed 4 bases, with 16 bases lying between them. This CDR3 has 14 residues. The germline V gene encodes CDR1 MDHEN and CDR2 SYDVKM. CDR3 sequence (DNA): TGTGCCAGCAGCACACCCCAGGAGGGGTACGAGCAGTACTTC. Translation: CASSTPQEGYEQYF.

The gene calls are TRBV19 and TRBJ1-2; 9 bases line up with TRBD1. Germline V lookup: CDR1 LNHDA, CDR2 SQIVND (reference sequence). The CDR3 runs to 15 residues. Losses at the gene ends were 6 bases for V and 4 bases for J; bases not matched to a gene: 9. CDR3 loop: CASSPTTGGSYGYTF. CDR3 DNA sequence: TGTGCCAGTAGCCCGACGACAGGGGGGAGCTATGGCTACACCTTC.

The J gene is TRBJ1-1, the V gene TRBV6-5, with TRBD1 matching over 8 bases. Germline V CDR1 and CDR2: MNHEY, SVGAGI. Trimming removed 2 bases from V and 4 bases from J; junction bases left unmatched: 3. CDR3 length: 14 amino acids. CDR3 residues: CASSYQGATTEAFF. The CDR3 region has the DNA TGTGCCAGCAGTTACCAGGGGGCGACCACTGAAGCTTTCTTT.

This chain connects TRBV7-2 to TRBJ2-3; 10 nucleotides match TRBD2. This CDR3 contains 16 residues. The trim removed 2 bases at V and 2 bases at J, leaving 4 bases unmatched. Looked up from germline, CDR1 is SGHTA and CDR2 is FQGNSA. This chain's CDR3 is CASSLTGLAFTDTQYF. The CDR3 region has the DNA TGTGCCAGCAGCTTAACGGGACTAGCGTTCACAGATACGCAGTATTTT.

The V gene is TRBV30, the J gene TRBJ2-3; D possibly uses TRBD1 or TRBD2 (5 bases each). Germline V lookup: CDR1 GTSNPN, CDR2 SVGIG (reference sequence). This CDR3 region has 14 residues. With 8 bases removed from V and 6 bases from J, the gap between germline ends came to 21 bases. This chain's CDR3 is CAGDPGPLRDTQYF. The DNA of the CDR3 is TGTGCCGGGGACCCAGGACCTTTGAGGGATACGCAGTATTTT.

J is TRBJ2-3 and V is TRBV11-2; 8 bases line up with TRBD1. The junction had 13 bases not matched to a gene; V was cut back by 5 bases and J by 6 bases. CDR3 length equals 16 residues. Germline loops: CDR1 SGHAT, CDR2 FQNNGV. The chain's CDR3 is CASSPVRGLPQDTQYF. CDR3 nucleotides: TGTGCCAGCAGCCCAGTCAGGGGGCTACCCCAGGATACGCAGTATTTT.

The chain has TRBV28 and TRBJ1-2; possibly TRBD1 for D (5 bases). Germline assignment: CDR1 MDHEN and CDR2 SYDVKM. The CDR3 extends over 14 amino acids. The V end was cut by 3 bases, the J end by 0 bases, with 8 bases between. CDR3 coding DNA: TGTGCCAGCAGTTTGGAGACAGCTAACTATGGCTACACCTTC. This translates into CASSLETANYGYTF.